This T cell receptor beta chain was captured in a study of read filtering for tumor transcriptome and immune sequencing. Study-level information: Mean patient age was roughly 70 years, range roughly 45 to 85; 17 male, more than 11 female. TCR-mapped reads were about 3.5 to 10.27 million with IR-seq versus about 75 to 1,400 with RNA-seq.

The library was built from about 400 ng RNA with molecular barcoded adaptors for alpha/delta and beta/gamma chains. Using its own MiXCR run on the reads, TCRdb lists one record per CDR3 protein. The table shows 120,000 or so distinct CDR3 sequences, with approximately 13% occurring only once. V lost 1 base and J lost 8; bases outside the gene matches: 4. Per germline, CDR1 MNHNS and CDR2 SASEGT. CDR3 length: 14 amino acids. The chain employs TRBV6-1 and TRBJ2-1; 8 bases are a match to TRBD2. The sample taken for sequencing was a population of CD138-negative cells sorted from bone marrow. The TCR originated in a donor aged 40 or older with multiple myeloma. The CDR3 DNA sequence: TGTGCCAGCAGTGAAGGGACTAGCTTCGATGAGCAGTTCTTC. Amino acid sequence: CASSEGTSFDEQFF.